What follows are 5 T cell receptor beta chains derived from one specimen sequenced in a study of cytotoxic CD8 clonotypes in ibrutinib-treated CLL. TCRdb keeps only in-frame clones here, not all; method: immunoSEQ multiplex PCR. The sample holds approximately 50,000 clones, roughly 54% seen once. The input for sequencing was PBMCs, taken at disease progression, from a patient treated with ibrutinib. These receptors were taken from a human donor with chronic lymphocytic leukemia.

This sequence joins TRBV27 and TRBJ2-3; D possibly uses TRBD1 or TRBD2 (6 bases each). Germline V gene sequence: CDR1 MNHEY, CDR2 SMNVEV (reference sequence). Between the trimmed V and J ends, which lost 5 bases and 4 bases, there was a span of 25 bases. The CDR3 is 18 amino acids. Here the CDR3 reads CASSVLGTPRGGPDTQYF. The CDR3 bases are TGTGCCAGCAGTGTCCTTGGGACTCCCCGAGGGGGGCCAGATACGCAGTATTTT.

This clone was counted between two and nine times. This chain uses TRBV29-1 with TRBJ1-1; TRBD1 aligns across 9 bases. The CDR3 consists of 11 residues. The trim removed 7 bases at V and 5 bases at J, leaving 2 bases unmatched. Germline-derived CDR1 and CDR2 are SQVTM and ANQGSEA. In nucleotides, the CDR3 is TGCAGCGGGGGACAGGGTACTGAAGCTTTCTTT. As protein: CSGGQGTEAFF.

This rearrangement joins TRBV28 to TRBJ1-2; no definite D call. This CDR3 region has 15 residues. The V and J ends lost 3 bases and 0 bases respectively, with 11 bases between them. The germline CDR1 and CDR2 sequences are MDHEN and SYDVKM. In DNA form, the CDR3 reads TGTGCCAGCAGTTTGAACACAGCGACTAACTATGGCTACACCTTC. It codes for CASSLNTATNYGYTF.

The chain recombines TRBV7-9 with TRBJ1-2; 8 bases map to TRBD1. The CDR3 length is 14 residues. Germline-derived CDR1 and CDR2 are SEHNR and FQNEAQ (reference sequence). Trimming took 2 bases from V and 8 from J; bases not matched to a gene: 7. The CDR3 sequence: CASSLRTGTEGYTF. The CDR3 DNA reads TGTGCCAGCAGCTTACGGACAGGGACCGAGGGCTACACCTTC.

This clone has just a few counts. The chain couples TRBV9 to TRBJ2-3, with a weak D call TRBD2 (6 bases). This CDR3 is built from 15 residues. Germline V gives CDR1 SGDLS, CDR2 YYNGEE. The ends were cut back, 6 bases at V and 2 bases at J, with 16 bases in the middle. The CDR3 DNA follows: TGTGCCAGCACCCTCCTCGGAGGGCTCACAGATACGCAGTATTTT. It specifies CASTLLGGLTDTQYF.